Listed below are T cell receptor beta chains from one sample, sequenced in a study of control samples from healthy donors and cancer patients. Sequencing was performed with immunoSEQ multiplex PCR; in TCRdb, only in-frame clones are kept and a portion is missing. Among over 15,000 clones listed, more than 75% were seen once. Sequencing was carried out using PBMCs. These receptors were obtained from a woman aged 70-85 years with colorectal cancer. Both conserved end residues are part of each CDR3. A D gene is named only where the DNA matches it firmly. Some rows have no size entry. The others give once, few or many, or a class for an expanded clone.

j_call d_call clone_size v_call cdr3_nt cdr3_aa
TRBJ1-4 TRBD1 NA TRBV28 TGTGCCAGCACCTCTGTCCCAGGACAGGGCGGGGATGAAAAACTGTTTTTT CASTSVPGQGGDEKLFF
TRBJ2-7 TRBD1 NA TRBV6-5 TGTGCCAGCAGTTACTCAACAGGGGAGTTTCCCTACGAGCAGTACTTC CASSYSTGEFPYEQYF
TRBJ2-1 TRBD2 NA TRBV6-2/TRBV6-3 TGTGCCAGCAGTTACGTAGGGCCTAGCGGGTACAATGAGCAGTTCTTC CASSYVGPSGYNEQFF
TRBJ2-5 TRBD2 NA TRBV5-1 TGCGCCAGCAGCTTCCCGGGGACTAGCGGGAGAGGCCAGTACTTC CASSFPGTSGRGQYF
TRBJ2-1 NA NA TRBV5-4 TGTGCCAGCAGCCCCCCACCGGGGAATGCGTACAATGAGCAGTTCTTC CASSPPPGNAYNEQFF
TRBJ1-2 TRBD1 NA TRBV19 TGTGCCAGTAGTAAAGGGGGCTTGAACTATGGCTACACCTTC CASSKGGLNYGYTF
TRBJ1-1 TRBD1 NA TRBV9 TGTGCCAGCAGCGCCTGGACAGGGGGCTGGGGTGAAGCTTTCTTT CASSAWTGGWGEAFF
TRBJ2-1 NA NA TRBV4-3 TGCGCCAGCAGCCAGGAAGCGGTTCTCTCCTACAATGAGCAGTTCTTC CASSQEAVLSYNEQFF
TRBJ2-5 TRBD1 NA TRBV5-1 TGCGCCAGCAGCTTGGAGGGGGGACAGGGGAAAGAGACCCAGTACTTC CASSLEGGQGKETQYF
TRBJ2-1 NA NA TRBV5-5 TGTGCCAGCGAGTTGACAGTTTACAATGAGCAGTTCTTC CASELTVYNEQFF
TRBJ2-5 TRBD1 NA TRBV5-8 TGTGCCAGCAGCTTAACGGGGACAGGGGATCAAGAGACCCAGTACTTC CASSLTGTGDQETQYF
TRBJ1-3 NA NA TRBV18 TGTGCCAGCTCACTACCGACAGGCTACTCTGGAAACACCATATATTTT CASSLPTGYSGNTIYF
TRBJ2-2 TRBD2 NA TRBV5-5 TGTGCCAGCACCCCCGGGGGGGTGGAAACCGGGGAGCTGTTTTTT CASTPGGVETGELFF
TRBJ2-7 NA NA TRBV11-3 TGTGCCAGCAGCCCAGGGGGACTTACGCCCTACGAGCAGTACTTC CASSPGGLTPYEQYF
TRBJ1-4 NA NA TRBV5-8 TGTGCCAGCACCGTCGGACGACTCTTT CASTVGRLF
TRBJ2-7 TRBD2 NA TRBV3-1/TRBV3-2 TGTGCCAGCAGCCAAGATTGGAGCGGGGGGCTCTCCTACGAGCAGTACTTC CASSQDWSGGLSYEQYF
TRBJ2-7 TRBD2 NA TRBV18 TGTGCCAGCTCACTGGGACTAGCGGGAGATAGAGAGCAGTACTTC CASSLGLAGDREQYF
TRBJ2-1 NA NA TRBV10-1 TGCGCCAGCCTTCTGTTTGATGAGCAGTTCTTC CASLLFDEQFF
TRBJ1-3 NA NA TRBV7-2 TGTGCCAGCAGCTCGCCAGGGACCCGAAACACCATATATTTT CASSSPGTRNTIYF
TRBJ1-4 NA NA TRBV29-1 TGCAGCGTTGAAGAGGGGTCGAATGAAAAACTGTTTTTT CSVEEGSNEKLFF
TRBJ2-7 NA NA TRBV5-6 TGTGCCAGCAGCTTGGACAGGGGGGGCCCCTACGAGCAGTACTTC CASSLDRGGPYEQYF
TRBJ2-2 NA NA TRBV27 TGTGCCAGCAGACTGGGGGGAACCGGGGAGCTGTTTTTT CASRLGGTGELFF
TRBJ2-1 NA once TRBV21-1 TGTGCCAGCAGCGGACAGGACAGGGGTCATGAGCAGTTCTTC CASSGQDRGHEQFF
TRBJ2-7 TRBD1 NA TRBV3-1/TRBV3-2 TGTGCCAGCAGAAACGGGGACAGGGGACCCTACGAGCAGTACTTC CASRNGDRGPYEQYF
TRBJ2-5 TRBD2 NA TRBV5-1 TGCGCCAGCAGCTCGGGAGCGGGGACTCAAGAGACCCAGTACTTC CASSSGAGTQETQYF
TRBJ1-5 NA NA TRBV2 TGTGCCAGCATGGGGAGCAATCAGCCCCAGCATTTT CASMGSNQPQHF
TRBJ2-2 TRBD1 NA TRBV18 TGTGCCAGCTCACCAATCCCACCGGGACAGGGGAACACCGGGGAGCTGTTTTTT CASSPIPPGQGNTGELFF
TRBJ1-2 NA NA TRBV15 TGTGCCACCAGCGGCTTCGGAGGGAATGGCTATGGCTACACCTTC CATSGFGGNGYGYTF
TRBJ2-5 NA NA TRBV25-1 TGTGCCAGCGCCCGGGACACTCAAGAGACCCAGTACTTC CASARDTQETQYF
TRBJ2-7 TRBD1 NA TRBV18 TGTGCCAGCTCACCACGGGTCCAGGGGGTCTACGAGCAGTACTTC CASSPRVQGVYEQYF
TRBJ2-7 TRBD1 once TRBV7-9 TGTGCCAGCAGCTTGCTCCGGGACAGGGGCTCCTACGAGCAGTACTTC CASSLLRDRGSYEQYF
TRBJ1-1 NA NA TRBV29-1 TGCAGCGTCCCCGGGGGGCCCGGACCTTTCTTT CSVPGGPGPFF
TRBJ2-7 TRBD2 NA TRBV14 TGTGCCAGCAGCCTGGGCGGGAGTAGGTACGAGCAGTACTTC CASSLGGSRYEQYF
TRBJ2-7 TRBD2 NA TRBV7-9 TGTGCCAGCAGCCCTCCGGGACTAGCCGGGCAGTACTTC CASSPPGLAGQYF
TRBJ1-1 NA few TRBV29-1 TGCAGCGGCCACGTGGGGGCGGAAGCTTTCTTT CSGHVGAEAFF
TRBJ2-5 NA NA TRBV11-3 TGTGCCAGCAGCTTAGGGAGGGGGACCCAAGAGACCCAGTACTTC CASSLGRGTQETQYF
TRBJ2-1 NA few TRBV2 TGTGCCAGCAGTCCCACCTTTGAGCAGTTCTTC CASSPTFEQFF
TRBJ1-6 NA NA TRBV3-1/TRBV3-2 TGTGCCAGCAGCCACGCTGGGGATAATTCACCCCTCCACTTT CASSHAGDNSPLHF
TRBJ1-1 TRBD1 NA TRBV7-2 TGTGCCAGCAGCCCTGGGACAGGGGGCCGCGGTTGGGCTTTCTTT CASSPGTGGRGWAFF
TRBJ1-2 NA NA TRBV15 TGTGCCACCAGCGCGTACAGACCAGGGGAGGGTAACTATGGCTACACCTTC CATSAYRPGEGNYGYTF
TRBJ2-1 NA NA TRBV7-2 TGTGCCAGCAGCCCCGCGGACAGCCTATGGGCTAACAATGAGCAGTTCTTC CASSPADSLWANNEQFF
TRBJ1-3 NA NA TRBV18 TGTGCCAGCTCACCACAACAGCGCTCTGGAAACACCATATATTTT CASSPQQRSGNTIYF
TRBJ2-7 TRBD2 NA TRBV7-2 TGTGCCAGCAGCTTCACTAGCGGCCTAAAGTACGAGCAGTACTTC CASSFTSGLKYEQYF
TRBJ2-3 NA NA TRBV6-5 TGTGCCAGCAGTTATGACCACGGAGATACGCAGTATTTT CASSYDHGDTQYF
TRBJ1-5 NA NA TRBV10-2 TGCGCCAGCAGTGAGTCGTACCCAAGGCCCCAGCATTTT CASSESYPRPQHF
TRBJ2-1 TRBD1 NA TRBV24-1 TGTGCCACCAGTGACGGGACAGGCTTGGAGCAGTTCTTC CATSDGTGLEQFF
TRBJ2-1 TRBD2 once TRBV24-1 TGTGCCACCAGTGATCCTAGCGGGAAGGACAATGAGCAGTTCTTC CATSDPSGKDNEQFF
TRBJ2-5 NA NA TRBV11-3 TGTGCCAGCAGCCGGACTGGCCTAGGGGTTTTCCAAGAGACCCAGTACTTC CASSRTGLGVFQETQYF
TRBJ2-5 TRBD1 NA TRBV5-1 TGCGCCAGCAGGCCCCGGACAGGTCAAGAGACCCAGTACTTC CASRPRTGQETQYF
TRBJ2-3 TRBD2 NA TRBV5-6 TGTGCCAGCAGCCGGACTAGCGGGGGGTACACAGATACGCAGTATTTT CASSRTSGGYTDTQYF
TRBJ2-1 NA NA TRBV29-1 TGCAGCGTTGTTCCCGGGACGGCCTGGGATGAGCAGTTCTTC CSVVPGTAWDEQFF
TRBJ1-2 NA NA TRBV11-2 TGTGCCAGCAGCTCGTACAGGGAGAGGGGCTACACCTTC CASSSYRERGYTF
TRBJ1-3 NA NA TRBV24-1 TGTGCCACCAGTGATTTGCCTAAAGACAGCTCTGGAAACACCATATATTTT CATSDLPKDSSGNTIYF
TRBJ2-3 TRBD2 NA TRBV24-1 TGTGCCACCAGTGATTTTGGGGTGACTAGCGGGAGTCAAGATACGCAGTATTTT CATSDFGVTSGSQDTQYF
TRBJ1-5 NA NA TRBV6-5 TGTGCCAGCAGGACAGTTGGCAATCAGCCCCAGCATTTT CASRTVGNQPQHF
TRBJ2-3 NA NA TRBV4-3 TGCGCCAGCAGCCAAGACGCGGGCCTAAGCACAGATACGCAGTATTTT CASSQDAGLSTDTQYF
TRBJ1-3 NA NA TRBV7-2 TGTGCCAGCAGCTTAGCCCGAGGGGGCTCTGGAAACACCATATATTTT CASSLARGGSGNTIYF
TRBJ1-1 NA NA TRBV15 TGTGCCACCGAAGGGGGGGCAGCCTTAGGTGGTGAAGCTTTCTTT CATEGGAALGGEAFF
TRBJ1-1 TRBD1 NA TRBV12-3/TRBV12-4 TGTGCCAGCAGTGATAGGGGGCACACTGAAGCTTTCTTT CASSDRGHTEAFF